Sequencing of this TCR beta chain was carried out in a study of blood T cell repertoires in COVID-19. Clones were read by immunoSEQ multiplex PCR, and TCRdb kept only the in-frame ones, dropping some. The sample has 100,000 to 150,000 clones, 84% seen once. The CDR3 runs to 13 residues. Germline V gives CDR1 MNHEY, CDR2 SMNVEV (reference sequence). V was cut by 2 bases and J by 4 bases, with 5 bases left in between. The source of this sequence is a man aged 55-75 years with acute or convalescent COVID-19. The chain couples TRBV27 to TRBJ2-2; D is unclear. The sequenced sample consisted of peripheral blood. CDR3 protein: CASSLHTTGELFF. CDR3 DNA: TGTGCCAGCAGTTTACACACCACCGGGGAGCTGTTTTTT.